These 24 T cell receptor beta chains share one sample of origin, sequenced in a study of T cell responses to AZD1222 COVID-19 vaccine listed by TCRdb under 2021. The time point label for this specimen denotes: about 28 days (+/-7) after the second vaccine dose. Library construction relied on the immunoSEQ multiplex PCR assay. What TCRdb holds here is the immuneACCESS table cut down to in-frame rearrangements. Part of the clones is not present; checked against another copy, under half of the missing clones reflect an unresolved V gene, and the others are unexplained. The sample records about 120,000 clones, around 84% of which are singletons. The ten largest clones capture 15% to 20% of the sample. The starting material was peripheral blood, obtained 28 days after the second AZD1222 dose. These receptors all come from an adult who received the AZD1222 COVID-19 vaccine.

The V gene is TRBV4-1, the J gene TRBJ2-7, with TRBD2 matching over 8 bases. Germline V gene data show CDR1 as MGHRA and CDR2 as YSYEKL. V was clipped by 4 bases and J by 0 bases; unmatched bases: 8. The CDR3 consists of 16 residues. CDR3 nucleotide sequence: TGCGCCAGCAGCCCCGGAGTCAGCGGGAGCTCCTACGAGCAGTACTTC. Translation: CASSPGVSGSSYEQYF.

The V and J genes are TRBV5-1 and TRBJ1-4; 7 nucleotides match TRBD1. V was clipped by 4 bases and J by 4 bases; unmatched bases: 7. Germline V gene sequence: CDR1 SGHRS, CDR2 YFSETQ. This CDR3 has 15 amino acids. The CDR3 DNA sequence: TGCGCCAGCAGCCTGTCGACAGGGTATAATGAAAAACTGTTTTTT. This sequence encodes CASSLSTGYNEKLFF. The full variable domain, in which reference TRBV5-1 and TRBJ1-4 provide the parts outside the CDR3, is KAGVTQTPRYLIKTRGQQVTLSCSPISGHRSVSWYQQTPGQGLQFLFEYFSETQRNKGNFPGRFSGRQFSNSRSEMNVSTLELGDSALYLCASSLSTGYNEKLFFGSGTQLSVL.

V is TRBV25-1 and J is TRBJ1-2; no reliable D call. CDR3 length: 13 amino acids. The germline gives CDR1 MGHDK, CDR2 SYGVNS. V was shortened by 7 bases and J by 2 bases, with 11 bases between the two germline ends. The CDR3 nucleotides read TGTGCCAGCACCTACTCAGAGAACTATGGCTACACCTTC. Its protein is CASTYSENYGYTF.

The chain uses TRBV10-2 and TRBJ2-7, with D possibly TRBD2 on 6 matching bases. The V and J ends lost 0 bases and 2 bases respectively, with 11 bases between them. In germline, CDR1 is WSHSY, CDR2 SAAADI. The CDR3 has 15 amino acids. The CDR3 DNA reads TGCGCCAGCAGTGAGTCTGTTAGCGGTACCTACGAGCAGTACTTC. Translated: CASSESVSGTYEQYF.

This chain links TRBV18 with TRBJ1-2, with a possible D match to TRBD1 (6 bases). The V gene's germline CDR1 is KGHSH and CDR2 LQKENI. The CDR3 is made up of 13 amino acids. Trimming pared 3 bases from V and 7 bases from J, leaving 12 bases between. CDR3: CASSPVQGPGYTF. CDR3 DNA sequence: TGTGCCAGCTCACCTGTACAGGGTCCTGGCTACACCTTC.

This chain joins TRBV5-1 and TRBJ1-3, with D tentatively TRBD1 (6 bases). CDR1 is SGHRS, CDR2 YFSETQ, per germline. V was pared by 6 bases and J by 3 bases, with 16 bases between. The CDR3 runs to 15 residues. The CDR3 spells CASTLQGNDGNTIYF. In DNA, the CDR3 is TGCGCCAGCACCTTACAGGGTAACGATGGAAACACCATATATTTT.

CDR3 sequence reads: CASTGPGNTIYF. DNA of the CDR3: TGTGCCAGCACCGGTCCAGGAAACACCATATATTTT. The chain combines TRBV7-9 with TRBJ1-3; D remains unclear. V was clipped by 7 bases and J by 4 bases, with 8 bases between them. The CDR3 is made up of 12 amino acids. Germline CDR1 reads SEHNR; CDR2 reads FQNEAQ (reference sequence).

V and J are TRBV25-1 and TRBJ2-7; D unresolved. V was clipped by 5 bases and J by 4 bases, with 6 bases between them. The CDR3 consists of 11 residues. CDR1 and CDR2 from the germline V gene are MGHDK and SYGVNS. The CDR3 DNA is TGTGCCAGCAGTACGGAATACGAGCAGTACTTC. As protein: CASSTEYEQYF.

The chain recombines TRBV7-8 with TRBJ2-1; 14 bases line up with TRBD2. There are 16 residues in the CDR3. V was pared by 5 bases and J by 10 bases, with 10 bases of the junction left unmatched. Germline-derived CDR1 and CDR2 are SGHVS and FQNEAQ. As DNA, the CDR3 is TGTGCCAGCAGCACCGGACTAGCGGGGGGAAGACAGGAGCAGTTCTTC. It encodes CASSTGLAGGRQEQFF.

This sequence joins TRBV6-5 and TRBJ1-2; no definite D call. The CDR3 length is 14 residues. The V gene's germline CDR1 is MNHEY and CDR2 SVGAGI. Trimming cost V 10 bases and J 0 bases, with 15 bases left between them. The CDR3 DNA is TGTGCCACCTCTAGCGTCAGCCCTAACTATGGCTACACCTTC. Protein product: CATSSVSPNYGYTF.

The V call is TRBV5-1, the J call TRBJ1-2; TRBD1 might be the D (6 bases). This CDR3 is 16 amino acids long. Per germline, CDR1 SGHRS and CDR2 YFSETQ. Trimming pared 4 bases from V and 8 bases from J, leaving 24 bases between. CDR3 sequence: CASSRTDGGRTLGYTF. CDR3 coding DNA: TGCGCCAGCAGCAGGACCGATGGGGGGCGTACGCTGGGCTACACCTTC.

This chain connects TRBV4-1 to TRBJ2-5; TRBD1 is a possible D gene (5 bases). The V gene lost 0 bases and the J gene lost 9 bases, with 20 bases spanning the gap. There are 16 residues in the CDR3. Germline-derived CDR1 and CDR2 are MGHRA and YSYEKL. CDR3 in DNA: TGCGCCAGCAGCCAAGATCTACGCGGTCCGCCCAGGGCCCAGTACTTC. Encoded protein: CASSQDLRGPPRAQYF.

This clone was observed a few times. The rearrangement links TRBV7-9 to TRBJ1-2; D possibly corresponds to TRBD1 (6 bases). V lost 5 bases and J 4 bases, leaving 14 bases between the germline ends. Germline V gene sequence: CDR1 SEHNR, CDR2 FQNEAQ (reference sequence). The CDR3 length is 14 residues. CDR3 amino acids: CASSERGMGYGYTF. The CDR3 DNA reads as TGTGCCAGCAGCGAAAGGGGGATGGGCTATGGCTACACCTTC.

This clone was seen once. V is TRBV5-1 and J is TRBJ2-5; D gene unclear. Per the germline V gene, CDR1 is SGHRS and CDR2 is YFSETQ. The CDR3 has 14 amino acids. The germline V and J ends were trimmed by 0 bases and 1 base, with 7 bases remaining between them. CDR3 sequence: CASSLESTQETQYF. CDR3 in DNA: TGCGCCAGCAGCTTGGAGTCGACCCAAGAGACCCAGTACTTC.

This chain links TRBV11-3 with TRBJ2-7; possible D gene TRBD1, 5 bases. V was shortened by 7 bases and J by 0 bases, with 13 bases between the two germline ends. The CDR3 has 14 amino acids. Germline V lookup: CDR1 SGHNT, CDR2 YENEEA. The CDR3 bases are TGTGCCAGCACCCTACCCGACAGCTCCTACGAGCAGTACTTC. Protein product: CASTLPDSSYEQYF.

The chain links TRBV9 to TRBJ2-5, with TRBD2 identical over 9 bases. Germline V gene sequence: CDR1 SGDLS, CDR2 YYNGEE. There are 16 residues in the CDR3. The ends lost 0 bases at V and 7 bases at J; junction bases unmatched: 10. CDR3 loop: CASSVGLAGVSVTQYF. Here the CDR3 DNA reads TGTGCCAGCAGCGTAGGATTAGCGGGAGTTAGCGTGACCCAGTACTTC. Full variable domain (outside the CDR3, taken from reference TRBV9 and TRBJ2-5): DSGVTQTPKHLITATGQRVTLRCSPRSGDLSVYWYQQSLDQGLQFLIQYYNGEERAKGNILERFSAQQFPDLHSELNLSSLELGDSALYFCASSVGLAGVSVTQYFGPGTRLLVL.

The chain couples TRBV18 to TRBJ2-3, with no clear D. Trimming removed 0 bases from V and 0 bases from J, with 10 bases in between. Germline CDR1 is KGHSH and CDR2 is LQKENI. The CDR3 runs to 16 residues. The CDR3 is CASSPPRHTSTDTQYF. The CDR3 nucleotides are TGTGCCAGCTCACCACCGAGACATACGAGCACAGATACGCAGTATTTT.

The V and J genes are TRBV27 and TRBJ1-1; D is unclear. The germline V and J ends were trimmed by 2 bases and 2 bases, with 12 bases remaining between them. This CDR3 is 15 amino acids long. Germline loops: CDR1 MNHEY, CDR2 SMNVEV (reference sequence). DNA for the CDR3: TGTGCCAGCAGTTTAGAGGCGGGTTACAACACTGAAGCTTTCTTT. This translates into CASSLEAGYNTEAFF.

The rearrangement links TRBV29-1 to TRBJ1-4; a possible D gene is TRBD1 (5 bases). The CDR3 is made up of 13 amino acids. V was pared by 6 bases and J by 7 bases, with 15 bases between. CDR1 is SQVTM and CDR2 is ANQGSEA in the germline V gene. CDR3: CSVAGTSFEKLFF. CDR3 DNA: TGCAGCGTCGCCGGGACGTCTTTTGAAAAACTGTTTTTT.

The genes are TRBV5-4 and TRBJ2-5, with no clear D. The ends were cut back, 0 bases at V and 5 bases at J, with 14 bases in the middle. The CDR3 runs to 15 residues. The V gene's germline CDR1 is SGHNT and CDR2 YYREEE (reference sequence). This CDR3 reads CASSLAPRARETQYF. In DNA form, the CDR3 reads TGTGCCAGCAGCTTGGCCCCTAGAGCTAGGGAGACCCAGTACTTC.

V and J are TRBV25-1 and TRBJ1-2; D remains unclear. The germline V gene encodes CDR1 MGHDK and CDR2 SYGVNS. The CDR3 is made up of 15 amino acids. V dropped 0 bases and J dropped 1 base, with 9 bases sitting between them. CDR3 nucleotides: TGTGCCAGCAGTGAATATCTGGGAGGTAACTATGGCTACACCTTC. This codes for CASSEYLGGNYGYTF.

The CDR3 nucleotides read TGTGCCAGCGCTAAGGACCGGGTCGAGAACACCGGGGAGCTGTTTTTT. It yields the protein CASAKDRVENTGELFF. The chain recombines TRBV2 with TRBJ2-2; D gene ambiguous. V was shortened by 8 bases and J by 1 base, with 17 bases between the two germline ends. Looked up from germline, CDR1 is SNHLY and CDR2 is FYNNEI. This CDR3 region has 16 residues.

J is TRBJ2-4 and V is TRBV3-1 (or the pseudogene TRBV3-2), with 12 bases fitting TRBD2. The CDR3 is 17 residues long. In germline, CDR1 is LGHDT, CDR2 YNNKEL (reference sequence). The trim removed 4 bases at V and 0 bases at J, leaving 4 bases unmatched. The CDR3 protein is CASSRTSGALAKNIQYF. CDR3 in DNA: TGTGCCAGCAGCCGGACTAGCGGGGCGCTAGCCAAAAACATTCAGTACTTC.

The genes are TRBV9 and TRBJ2-1, with a possible D match to TRBD2 (5 bases). Germline CDR1 and CDR2: SGDLS and YYNGEE. The germline V and J ends were trimmed by 0 bases and 6 bases, with 13 bases remaining between them. The CDR3 extends over 15 amino acids. CDR3 amino acids: CASSVDSGSRNEQFF. Here the CDR3 DNA reads TGTGCCAGCAGCGTAGACTCGGGGTCTCGCAATGAGCAGTTCTTC.